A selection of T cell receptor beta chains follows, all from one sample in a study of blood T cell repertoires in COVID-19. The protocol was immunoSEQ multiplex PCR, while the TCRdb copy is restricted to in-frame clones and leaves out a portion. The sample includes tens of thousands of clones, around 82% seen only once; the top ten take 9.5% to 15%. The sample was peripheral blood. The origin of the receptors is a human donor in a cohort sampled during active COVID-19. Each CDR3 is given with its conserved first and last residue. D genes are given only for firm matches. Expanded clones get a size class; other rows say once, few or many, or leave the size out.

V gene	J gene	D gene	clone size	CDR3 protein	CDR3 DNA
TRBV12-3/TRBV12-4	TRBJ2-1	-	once	CASSLEFYNEQFF	TGTGCCAGCAGTCTCGAGTTTTACAATGAGCAGTTCTTC
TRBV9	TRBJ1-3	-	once	CASSVAGGGASGNTIYF	TGTGCCAGCAGCGTAGCGGGAGGGGGGGCCTCTGGAAACACCATATATTTT
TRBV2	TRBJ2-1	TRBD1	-	CASSLDRSSYNEQFF	TGTGCCAGCAGCCTGGACAGGAGCTCCTACAATGAGCAGTTCTTC
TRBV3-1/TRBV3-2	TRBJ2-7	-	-	CASSQSVESYEQYF	TGTGCCAGCAGCCAATCGGTAGAGTCCTACGAGCAGTACTTC
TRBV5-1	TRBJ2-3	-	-	CASSPGHLGRTDTQYF	TGCGCCAGCAGCCCGGGACACTTAGGACGCACAGATACGCAGTATTTT
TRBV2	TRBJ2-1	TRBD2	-	CASSGGGGLYNEQFF	TGTGCCAGCAGTGGTGGCGGGGGGCTCTACAATGAGCAGTTCTTC
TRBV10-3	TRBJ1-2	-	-	CAIKGGRGNGYTF	TGTGCCATCAAGGGTGGGAGGGGGAATGGCTACACCTTC
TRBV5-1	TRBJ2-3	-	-	CASSLWGEKGADTQYF	TGCGCCAGCAGCTTGTGGGGGGAGAAGGGAGCGGATACGCAGTATTTT
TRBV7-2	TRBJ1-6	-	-	CASSSPSGSSPLHF	TGTGCCAGCAGCTCCCCCTCAGGAAGTTCACCCCTCCACTTT
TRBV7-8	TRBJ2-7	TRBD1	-	CASSVDRGSYEQYF	TGTGCCAGCAGCGTAGACAGGGGCTCCTACGAGCAGTACTTC
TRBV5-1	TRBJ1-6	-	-	CAGSEGLANSPLHF	TGCGCCGGGTCGGAGGGCCTTGCTAATTCACCCCTCCACTTT
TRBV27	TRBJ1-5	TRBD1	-	CASSPRQGNQPQHF	TGTGCCAGCAGCCCAAGACAGGGGAATCAGCCCCAGCATTTT
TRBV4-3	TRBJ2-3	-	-	CASSQGGARDTQYF	TGCGCCAGCAGCCAAGGGGGAGCCCGGGATACGCAGTATTTT
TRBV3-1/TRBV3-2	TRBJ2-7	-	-	CASSQGRGGASGEQYF	TGTGCCAGCAGCCAAGGGAGGGGGGGAGCCTCCGGCGAGCAGTACTTC
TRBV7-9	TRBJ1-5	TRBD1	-	CASSAGQGRNQPQHF	TGTGCCAGCAGCGCGGGACAGGGGCGCAATCAGCCCCAGCATTTT
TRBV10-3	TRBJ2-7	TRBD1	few	CAISVDRGRGEQYF	TGTGCCATCAGTGTTGACAGGGGCCGCGGCGAGCAGTACTTC
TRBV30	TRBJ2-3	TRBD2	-	CAWRPTSGGPDTQYF	TGTGCCTGGAGGCCCACTAGCGGGGGGCCAGATACGCAGTATTTT
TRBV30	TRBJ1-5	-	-	CAWSVRRRTSPFSNQPQHF	TGTGCCTGGAGTGTGCGGCGAAGGACAAGTCCTTTTAGCAATCAGCCCCAGCATTTT
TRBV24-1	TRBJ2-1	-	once	CATSDTLDEQFF	TGTGCCACCAGTGATACCCTAGATGAGCAGTTCTTC
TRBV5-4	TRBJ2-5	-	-	CASSLEPGIQETQYF	TGTGCCAGCAGCTTGGAACCGGGGATTCAAGAGACCCAGTACTTC
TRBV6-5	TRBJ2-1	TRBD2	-	CASSPGTSGGAGQFF	TGTGCCAGCAGCCCCGGGACTAGCGGGGGGGCAGGGCAGTTCTTC
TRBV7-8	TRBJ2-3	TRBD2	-	CASTSGSDTQYF	TGTGCCAGCACTAGCGGTTCAGATACGCAGTATTTT
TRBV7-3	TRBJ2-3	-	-	CASSPGEDTQYF	TGTGCCAGCAGCCCGGGAGAAGATACGCAGTATTTT
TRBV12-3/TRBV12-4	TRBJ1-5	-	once	CASSPTGNQPQHF	TGTGCCAGCAGCCCCACAGGGAATCAGCCCCAGCATTTT
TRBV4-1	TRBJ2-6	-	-	CASHRGGSGANVLTF	TGCGCCAGCCATCGAGGGGGCTCTGGGGCCAACGTCCTGACTTTC
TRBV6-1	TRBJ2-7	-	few	CASSEHRETEQYF	TGTGCCAGCAGTGAGCACAGGGAAACGGAGCAGTACTTC
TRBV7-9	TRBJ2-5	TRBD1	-	CASRGPFRTGGDRQYF	TGTGCCAGCAGAGGTCCATTCCGGACAGGGGGCGATAGGCAGTACTTC
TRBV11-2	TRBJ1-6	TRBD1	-	CASSLPGTAASPLHF	TGTGCCAGCAGCTTACCGGGGACAGCGGCTTCACCCCTCCACTTT
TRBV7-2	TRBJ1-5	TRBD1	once	CASSRTGGNQPQHF	TGTGCCAGCAGCCGGACAGGGGGGAATCAGCCCCAGCATTTT
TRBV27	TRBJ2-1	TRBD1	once	CASSFGTGRNEQFF	TGTGCCAGCAGTTTCGGGACAGGGAGAAATGAGCAGTTCTTC
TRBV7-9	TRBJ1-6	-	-	CASSDQGTYNSPLHF	TGTGCCAGCAGCGATCAGGGGACCTATAATTCACCCCTCCACTTT
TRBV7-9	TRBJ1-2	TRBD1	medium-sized	CASSPLQGARDGYTF	TGTGCCAGCAGCCCCTTACAGGGGGCGCGGGATGGCTACACCTTC
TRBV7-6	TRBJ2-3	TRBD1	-	CASSQGQGLSTDTQYF	TGTGCCAGCAGCCAAGGACAGGGCCTAAGCACAGATACGCAGTATTTT
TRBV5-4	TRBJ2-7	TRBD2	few	CASSAAGTSGSYEQYF	TGTGCCAGCAGCGCTGCCGGGACTAGCGGTTCCTACGAGCAGTACTTC
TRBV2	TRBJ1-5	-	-	CASKGPQSNQPQHF	TGTGCCAGCAAGGGGCCCCAAAGCAATCAGCCCCAGCATTTT
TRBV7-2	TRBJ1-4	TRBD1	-	CASSRDRDKEKLFF	TGTGCCAGCAGCCGGGACAGGGACAAAGAAAAACTGTTTTTT
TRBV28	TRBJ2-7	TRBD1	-	CASRLGNRGIYEQYF	TGTGCCAGCCGTTTAGGGAACAGGGGAATCTACGAGCAGTACTTC
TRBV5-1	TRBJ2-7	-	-	CASSSGTPSYEQYF	TGCGCCAGCAGCTCCGGGACACCCTCCTACGAGCAGTACTTC
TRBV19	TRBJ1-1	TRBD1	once	CASSPERGGQGKTEAFF	TGTGCCAGTAGTCCCGAACGGGGGGGACAGGGAAAAACTGAAGCTTTCTTT
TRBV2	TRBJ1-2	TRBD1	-	CASSDRDRGTSANYGYTF	TGTGCCAGCAGTGACCGGGACAGGGGGACCAGCGCTAACTATGGCTACACCTTC
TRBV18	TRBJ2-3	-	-	CASSPSRTDTQYF	TGTGCCAGCTCACCATCTAGGACAGATACGCAGTATTTT